Reported below is one TCR beta chain. The specificity of this receptor is unknown. No clone much larger than this one lies a single base away; base qualities are absent. This sample was taken from a study of T cell responses to AZD1222 COVID-19 vaccine (dated by TCRdb to about 2021). General notes on the study: A total of over 230 trial participants underwent TCR sequencing, of whom some 210 received two doses of AZD1222 and some 25 received two doses of the MenACWY control vaccine. Trial participants were enrolled by age into subgroups of 18-55, 56-69 and 70-plus years, and 148, 28 and 57 TCR-sequenced participants, respectively, were included in these subgroups.

This specimen's time point label, per the study, means: baseline before first vaccination. The treatment or condition label for this specimen denotes: meningococcal conjugate vaccine given as trial control. The vaccinee samples were drawn from two UK trials, COV001 and COV002, one of which was a single-blind randomized controlled phase 2/3 trial testing AZD1222 (ChAdOx1 nCoV-19) in healthy adults. Trial participant PBMC samples were collected at day 0 and day 28 after the second dose for TCRbeta chain sequencing. The CDR3 regions of human TCRbeta chains were subjected to immunosequencing. From the authors' description of their analysis: Repertoire TCRs were matched against a reference library of SARS-CoV-2-specific TCRs generated with the MIRA antigen-specificity platform. Breadth was defined as the fraction of unique TCRs that were SARS-CoV-2-associated, and depth was defined as the fraction of total T cells that were SARS-CoV-2-associated. Using the MIRA data, every spike-specific TCR was mapped to the spike region that the TCR reacted to and assigned to either a CD4 or a CD8 class. Log10-transformed breadth and depth values were compared by one-way ANOVA with Sidak's multiple comparisons tests. Here the immuneACCESS table is served through TCRdb, limited to in-frame sequences with V and J called. Missing clones are a known gap in these copies; in checked studies unresolved V genes cover under half, and the rest lacks a known reason. From that table come the V and J calls and clone size; the DNA was used to work out D and trimming. This sample has 200,000 or so clones in its table, and about 89% of those were observed once. The ten biggest clones cover 2.7% of the sample.

Overall study results and their limits: Conclusions about previously exposed vaccinees were limited because only six or seven AZD1222 recipients were SARS-CoV-2 seropositive at baseline. In the small 56-69-year group, the increase in depth fell short of significance, most likely because of low power. Nearly half of unique spike-specific TCRs reportedly recognized epitopes outside regions mutated in the B.1.351 and B.1.1.7 variants. The vaccine-associated CD4 TCRs covered the entire spike protein, and the dominant responses fell in regions 160-218 and 743-854. No day 14 peak-response samples were available, so repertoires were characterized only after the peak T cell response. Most participants were white British and females outnumbered males, and the authors suggested that clonal diversity may have been underestimated. Spike-specific TCR breadth and depth rose significantly after two AZD1222 doses compared with day 0 and with MenACWY recipients.

Clipping removes 7 bases from V and 5 bases from J, with 8 as the unmatched junction base count. From the cysteine up to the phenylalanine, the CDR3 has a length of 15 residues. The sequence is cut down to CDR3 DNA, 45 bases in frame from base 1. CDR1 and CDR2, per the germline V gene (reference sequence), are LNHDA and SQIVND. This receptor was taken from an adult in good health. The sequences come from peripheral blood, collected on day 0 of MenACWY control vaccination. The chain links TRBV19 with TRBJ1-6, and 7 junctional nucleotides match TRBD1. At the DNA level, the sequence is TGTGCCAGTACCAGGGGGGACGGTGATAATTCACCCCTCCACTTT. Its translation reads: CASTRGDGDNSPLHF.